This T cell receptor (beta chain) is from a study of blood T cell repertoires in COVID-19. Study-wide background: The origin of the acute and convalescent COVID-19 samples was the United States, Italy and Spain. From T cells, B-cell-depleted T cells, or PBMCs came the material, which was cDNA or gDNA.

Trimming took 8 bases from V and 0 from J; bases not matched to a gene: 4. CDR3 size: 14 residues. Germline assignment: CDR1 MNHEY and CDR2 SMNVEV (reference sequence). Seattle patients were enrolled during active infection and followed longitudinally. Clones were read by immunoSEQ multiplex PCR, and TCRdb kept only the in-frame ones, dropping some. This table holds roughly 300,000 clones, approximately 93% found once. This receptor was identified in a young woman with COVID-19, enrolled during active disease. This chain uses TRBV27 with TRBJ2-7; 10 bases are a match to TRBD2. The sample comprised peripheral blood. The CDR3 nucleotides are TGTGCCAGCTGTTCTAGCGGGAGCTCCTACGAGCAGTACTTC. Translation: CASCSSGSSYEQYF.